One sample yielded the 30 T cell receptor beta chains listed below, sequenced in a study of T cell responses to AZD1222 COVID-19 vaccine. This table comes from immunoSEQ multiplex PCR, and its TCRdb copy is limited to in-frame clones, with some not included. Seen here are about 62,000 clones, around nine tenths observed once, and the top ten hold around 5%. The specimen was peripheral blood, collected on day 0 of AZD1222 vaccination. The source of these receptors is an adult in good health.

The chain couples TRBV15 to TRBJ2-5; the D gene is possibly TRBD1 (5 bases). Trimming removed 7 bases at V and 3 bases at J, with 12 bases between. Germline CDR1 LNHNV, CDR2 YYDKDF (reference sequence). This CDR3 is 13 amino acids long. The CDR3 here is CATTLTEKETQYF. The CDR3 nucleotides read TGTGCCACCACCCTGACAGAGAAAGAGACCCAGTACTTC.

This clone was seen more than once but under ten times. The chain's CDR3 is CASSPGGSYGYTF. Written as DNA, the CDR3 is TGTGCCAGCAGCCCAGGCGGAAGCTATGGCTACACCTTC. The V and J genes are TRBV6-5 and TRBJ1-2, with D hard to call. Trimming stripped 6 bases from V and 4 bases from J, with 12 bases between. The CDR3 has 13 residues. Germline assignment: CDR1 MNHEY and CDR2 SVGAGI.

The chain joins TRBV6-1 to TRBJ1-1, with D perhaps TRBD1 (6 bases). The CDR3 extends over 12 amino acids. Trimming left V 3 bases short and J 7 bases short, with 9 bases between. Germline lookup yields CDR1 MNHNS and CDR2 SASEGT. The CDR3: CASSDRGGEAFF. In nucleotides, the CDR3 is TGTGCCAGCAGTGACAGGGGAGGTGAAGCTTTCTTT.

V is TRBV30 and J is TRBJ1-2; D uncertain. Germline CDR1 reads GTSNPN; CDR2 reads SVGIG (reference sequence). With 0 bases removed from V and 7 bases from J, the gap between germline ends came to 12 bases. The CDR3 covers 13 residues. CDR3 protein: CAWSVGEIGGYTF. CDR3 DNA: TGTGCCTGGAGTGTAGGAGAAATCGGTGGCTACACCTTC. The variable domain in full, completed from reference TRBV30 and TRBJ1-2, reads SQTIHQWPATLVQPVGSPLSLECTVEGTSNPNLYWYRQAAGRGLQLLFYSVGIGQISSEVPQNLSASRPQDRQFILSSKKLLLSDSGFYLCAWSVGEIGGYTFGSGTRLTVV.

The rearrangement links TRBV6-1 to TRBJ2-5, with TRBD1 identical over 7 bases. Losses at the gene ends were 3 bases for V and 5 bases for J; bases not matched to a gene: 9. This CDR3 is 15 amino acids long. Germline V gene lookup returns CDR1 MNHNS and CDR2 SASEGT. The CDR3: CASSDQTGPGETQYF. CDR3 nucleotide sequence: TGTGCCAGCAGTGACCAGACAGGGCCGGGGGAGACCCAGTACTTC.

The rearrangement uses TRBV27 and TRBJ2-5; 7 positions agree with TRBD1. J lost 2 bases, V lost 2 bases, and 2 bases had no gene match. This CDR3 is built from 14 residues. Germline V CDR1 and CDR2: MNHEY, SMNVEV (reference sequence). CDR3 in DNA: TGTGCCAGCAGTTTAGCCAGGGGGCAAGAGACCCAGTACTTC. Protein: CASSLARGQETQYF.

The chain has TRBV2 and TRBJ2-7; a possible D gene is TRBD2 (5 bases). Germline lookup yields CDR1 SNHLY and CDR2 FYNNEI. The CDR3 sequence is 15 residues long. Between the trimmed V and J ends, which lost 6 bases and 6 bases, there was a span of 21 bases. The CDR3 nucleotides read TGTGCCAGCAGGCCCTATGAGGGCCTTGGGTCCGAGCAGTACTTC. As protein: CASRPYEGLGSEQYF.

The J gene is TRBJ2-1, the V gene TRBV6-5, with 11 bases fitting TRBD2. The CDR3 loop spans 15 amino acids. V lost 2 bases and J lost 7; bases outside the gene matches: 4. From germline, CDR1 is MNHEY and CDR2 SVGAGI. CDR3 in amino acids: CASSYVSGGVNEQFF. In DNA, the CDR3 is TGTGCCAGCAGTTACGTTAGCGGGGGGGTAAATGAGCAGTTCTTC.

The chain uses TRBV6-6 and TRBJ2-2; 9 nucleotides line up with TRBD1. Trimming at V came to 5 bases and at J to 4 bases, leaving 11 bases not matched to a gene. This CDR3 has 17 residues. The germline V gene encodes CDR1 MNHNY and CDR2 SVGAGI (reference sequence). CDR3 nucleotide sequence: TGTGCCAGCAGTCCGATTACCGGGACAGGGTTCACCGGGGAGCTGTTTTTT. This encodes CASSPITGTGFTGELFF.

The chain has TRBV29-1 and TRBJ1-4; TRBD1 is a possible D gene (5 bases). The CDR3 is 13 residues long. V lost 4 bases and J lost 7, with 13 bases in between. The germline V gene encodes CDR1 SQVTM and CDR2 ANQGSEA. The CDR3 DNA follows: TGCAGCGTTGGGGGCACCGAGGGTGAAAAACTGTTTTTT. Translation gives CSVGGTEGEKLFF.

The gene calls are TRBV10-1 and TRBJ2-1, with no clear D. The CDR3 sequence is 12 residues long. The ends were cut back, 11 bases at V and 9 bases at J, with 17 bases in the middle. Germline V gives CDR1 WNHNN, CDR2 SYGVQD (reference sequence). CDR3 sequence reads: CASRAAHGEQFF. The DNA of the CDR3 is TGCGCCTCCCGGGCCGCCCACGGTGAGCAGTTCTTC.

The J gene is TRBJ1-1, the V gene TRBV10-3, with D unclear. Trimming cost V 0 bases and J 1 base, with 9 bases left between them. Germline V lookup: CDR1 ENHRY, CDR2 SYGVKD. The CDR3 sequence is 15 residues long. The CDR3 loop is CAISESAPTNTEAFF. In DNA, the CDR3 is TGTGCCATCAGTGAGTCGGCACCTACGAACACTGAAGCTTTCTTT.

A word on this clone: Other DNA sequences within the sample encode an identical CDR3. This chain joins TRBV5-1 and TRBJ1-1; perhaps TRBD1 as D (5 bases). Trimming took 0 bases from V and 4 from J, leaving 7 bases between them. Germline CDR1 and CDR2: SGHRS and YFSETQ. This CDR3 is built from 13 residues. The CDR3 coding sequence is TGCGCCAGCAGCTTGGAGGGGCGCACTGAAGCTTTCTTT. Its translation: CASSLEGRTEAFF.

The chain uses TRBV7-9 and TRBJ2-3, with unresolved D. CDR3 length: 17 residues. Germline values: CDR1 SEHNR, CDR2 FQNEAQ (reference sequence). Trimming took off 4 bases at V and 2 bases at J, with 19 bases between the two ends. In nucleotides, the CDR3 is TGTGCCAGCAGCTCCCAAGCCGGACGGCTCTTCACAGATACGCAGTATTTT. This sequence encodes CASSSQAGRLFTDTQYF.

This clone is a singleton in its sample. The genes are TRBV7-8 and TRBJ2-3, with 7 bases identical to TRBD2. Unmatched junction bases numbered 0, after V lost 2 bases and J lost 1 base. This CDR3 is 14 amino acids long. Germline values: CDR1 SGHVS, CDR2 FQNEAQ. The CDR3 DNA reads as TGTGCCAGCAGCTTACGGGGGGGCACAGATACGCAGTATTTT. Translation: CASSLRGGTDTQYF.

The chain joins TRBV20-1 to TRBJ2-3; D might be TRBD2 (6 bases). The CDR3 extends over 11 amino acids. Germline V lookup: CDR1 DFQATT, CDR2 SNEGSKA (reference sequence). The V end was cut by 6 bases, the J end by 5 bases, with 9 bases between. Here the CDR3 reads CSAAGLDTQYF. The CDR3 DNA is TGCAGTGCGGCGGGGTTAGATACGCAGTATTTT.

This chain connects TRBV6-6 to TRBJ1-1; D remains ambiguous. The CDR3 has 11 residues. Trimming took 2 bases from V and 7 from J, leaving 5 bases between them. Germline CDR1 and CDR2: MNHNY and SVGAGI (reference sequence). The CDR3 DNA reads TGTGCCAGCAGTTACAAGGGTGAAGCTTTCTTT. This encodes CASSYKGEAFF.

The chain couples TRBV5-5 to TRBJ1-1; D is unclear. The CDR3 contains 14 residues. Trimming pared 4 bases from V and 1 base from J, leaving 11 bases between. Germline CDR1 SGHKS, CDR2 YYEKEE (reference sequence). CDR3 in DNA: TGTGCCAGCAGCGCCCACGGGGAGAACACTGAAGCTTTCTTT. This sequence encodes CASSAHGENTEAFF.

V usage is TRBV5-1 and J usage is TRBJ2-3; D is undetermined. The ends were cut back, 0 bases at V and 6 bases at J, with 11 bases in the middle. Looked up from germline, CDR1 is SGHRS and CDR2 is YFSETQ. The CDR3 totals 14 residues. CDR3 protein: CASSLGAVEDTQYF. The DNA for the CDR3 is TGCGCCAGCAGCTTGGGCGCGGTGGAGGATACGCAGTATTTT.

V usage is TRBV7-6 and J usage is TRBJ2-1; D is possibly TRBD2 (5 bases). With 5 bases removed from V and 0 bases from J, the gap between germline ends came to 14 bases. There are 16 residues in the CDR3. CDR1 and CDR2 (germline): SGHVS, FNYEAQ. Here the CDR3 reads CASSPRAGNSYNEQFF. In DNA, the CDR3 is TGTGCCAGCAGCCCCCGCGCGGGCAACTCCTACAATGAGCAGTTCTTC. The variable domain in full, with the rest retrieved from reference TRBV7-6 and TRBJ2-1, is GAGVSQSPRYKVTKRGQDVALRCDPISGHVSLYWYRQALGQGPEFLTYFNYEAQQDKSGLPNDRFSAERPEGSISTLTIQRTEQRDSAMYRCASSPRAGNSYNEQFFGPGTRLTVL.

The chain employs TRBV5-1 and TRBJ1-3; the D is unclear. The V and J ends lost 4 bases and 0 bases respectively, with 11 bases between them. Looked up from germline, CDR1 is SGHRS and CDR2 is YFSETQ. This CDR3 region has 15 residues. The CDR3 spells CASSPSSTSGNTIYF. CDR3 bases: TGCGCCAGCAGCCCCTCCAGCACCTCTGGAAACACCATATATTTT.

The chain has TRBV5-1 and TRBJ1-4, with TRBD1 matching 12 bases. The junction had 9 bases not matched to a gene; V was cut back by 2 bases and J by 4 bases. The CDR3 consists of 18 residues. Germline V gene data show CDR1 as SGHRS and CDR2 as YFSETQ. The chain's CDR3 is CASSFGGGQGARNEKLFF. CDR3 bases: TGCGCCAGCAGCTTTGGTGGGGGACAGGGGGCGCGTAATGAAAAACTGTTTTTT.

J is TRBJ2-7 and V is TRBV18; D is tentatively TRBD1 or TRBD2 (5 bases each). Looked up from germline, CDR1 is KGHSH and CDR2 is LQKENI. This CDR3 region has 15 residues. V lost 8 bases to trimming and J lost 3 bases, with 20 bases between them. CDR3 nucleotide sequence: TGTGCCAGCCACCACCCACAGCGAGGGGTCTACGAGCAGTACTTC. This codes for CASHHPQRGVYEQYF. Looking up the rest from reference TRBV18 and TRBJ2-7 gives the full variable domain: NAGVMQNPRHLVRRRGQEARLRCSPMKGHSHVYWYRQLPEEGLKFMVYLQKENIIDESGMPKERFSAEFPKEGPSILRIQQVVRGDSAAYFCASHHPQRGVYEQYFGPGTRLTVT.

The chain uses TRBV11-1 and TRBJ2-7, with no clear D. Trimming pared 3 bases from V and 0 bases from J, leaving 6 bases between. Looked up from germline, CDR1 is SGHAT and CDR2 is FQDESV (reference sequence). This CDR3 comprises 13 residues. As DNA, the CDR3 is TGTGCCAGCAGCTTGGGCCACTCCTACGAGCAGTACTTC. It yields the protein CASSLGHSYEQYF.

The chain couples TRBV10-3 to TRBJ2-5; 7 bases are shared with TRBD2. Trimming removed 5 bases from V and 2 bases from J; junction bases left unmatched: 8. This CDR3 is built from 15 residues. The V gene's germline CDR1 is ENHRY and CDR2 SYGVKD. CDR3 protein: CAISRGGAVQETQYF. The CDR3 DNA sequence: TGTGCCATCAGTAGGGGAGGGGCTGTTCAAGAGACCCAGTACTTC.

There are a few counts of this clone. This rearrangement joins TRBV21-1 to TRBJ1-6. TRBV21-1 is marked as a pseudogene. There are 15 residues in the CDR3. The CDR3 loop is CASNIPLDYNSPLHF. The CDR3, as DNA: TGTGCCAGCAACATACCCTTGGACTATAATTCACCCCTCCACTTT.

The chain couples TRBV11-2 to TRBJ1-1; D not resolved. Trimming removed 1 base at V and 3 bases at J, with 6 bases between. Germline V gene lookup returns CDR1 SGHAT and CDR2 FQNNGV. The CDR3 consists of 13 residues. CDR3: CASSLGTYTEAFF. CDR3 nucleotide sequence: TGTGCCAGCAGCTTAGGGACTTACACTGAAGCTTTCTTT.

This rearrangement joins TRBV5-1 to TRBJ2-2; the match to TRBD2 covers 10 bases. The CDR3 sequence is 17 residues long. The V gene end was trimmed by 5 bases and the J gene end by 1 base; junction bases not matched to a gene: 8. Germline CDR1 SGHRS, CDR2 YFSETQ. The CDR3 DNA sequence: TGCGCCAGCAGGCAGTCGTTAGCGGGGGGGAACACCGGGGAGCTGTTTTTT. Amino acid sequence: CASRQSLAGGNTGELFF. The full variable domain, with the rest looked up from reference TRBV5-1 and TRBJ2-2, is KAGVTQTPRYLIKTRGQQVTLSCSPISGHRSVSWYQQTPGQGLQFLFEYFSETQRNKGNFPGRFSGRQFSNSRSEMNVSTLELGDSALYLCASRQSLAGGNTGELFFGEGSRLTVL.

The sample holds one count of this clone. This rearrangement joins TRBV12-3 or TRBV12-4 to TRBJ1-4, with 7 bases that match TRBD1. Trimming cost V 6 bases and J 7 bases; bases outside gene matches: 5. The CDR3 runs to 13 residues. The CDR3 coding sequence is TGTGCCAGCAGGACAGGGTATGGTGAAAAACTGTTTTTT. Protein sequence: CASRTGYGEKLFF.

The V and J genes are TRBV5-1 and TRBJ1-6; a weak D match, TRBD1 (6 bases). This CDR3 region has 17 residues. The germline V gene has CDR1 SGHRS and CDR2 YFSETQ. The V gene lost 2 bases and the J gene lost 9 bases, with 21 bases spanning the gap. The CDR3 nucleotides are TGCGCCAGCAGCTTTACGGACAGAGATCATACCGGTTCACCCCTCCACTTT. Amino acid sequence: CASSFTDRDHTGSPLHF.